The TCR beta chain under discussion was sequenced for a study of blood T cell repertoires in COVID-19. On the study more broadly: Sources were T cells, B-cell-depleted T cells, or PBMCs; the material itself was cDNA or gDNA.

Germline loops: CDR1 LGHDT, CDR2 YNNKEL (reference sequence). V was shortened by 1 base and J by 2 bases, with 8 bases between the two germline ends. The length of the CDR3 is 15 residues. Using immunoSEQ multiplex PCR, the repertoire was profiled, and TCRdb retains in-frame clones only, with some absent. The sample includes about 270,000 clones, approximately 90% of them seen just once. The chain joins TRBV3-1 (or the pseudogene TRBV3-2) to TRBJ2-2; D ambiguous. The TCR originated in a man aged 18 to 30 who had recovered from COVID-19. The specimen was PBMCs or T cells enriched from blood (not recorded which). DNA for the CDR3: TGTGCCAGCAGCCAAGTGGTAGTTAACACCGGGGAGCTGTTTTTT. Protein: CASSQVVVNTGELFF.